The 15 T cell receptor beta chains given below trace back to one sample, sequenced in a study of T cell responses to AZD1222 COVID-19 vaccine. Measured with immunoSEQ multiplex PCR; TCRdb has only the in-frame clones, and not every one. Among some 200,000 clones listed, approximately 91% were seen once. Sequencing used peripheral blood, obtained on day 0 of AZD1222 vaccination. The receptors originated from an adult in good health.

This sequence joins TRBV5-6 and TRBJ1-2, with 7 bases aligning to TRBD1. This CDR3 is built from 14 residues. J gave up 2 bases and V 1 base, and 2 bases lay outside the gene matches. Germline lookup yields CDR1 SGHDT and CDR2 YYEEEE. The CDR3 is CASSLTGENYGYTF. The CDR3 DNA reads TGTGCCAGCAGCTTGACAGGGGAGAACTATGGCTACACCTTC.

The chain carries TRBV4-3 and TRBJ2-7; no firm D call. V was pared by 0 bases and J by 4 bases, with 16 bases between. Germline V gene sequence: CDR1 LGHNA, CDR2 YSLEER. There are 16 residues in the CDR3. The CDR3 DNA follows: TGCGCCAGCAGCCAAGATCGGTGGCGTTTGGGGTACGAGCAGTACTTC. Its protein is CASSQDRWRLGYEQYF.

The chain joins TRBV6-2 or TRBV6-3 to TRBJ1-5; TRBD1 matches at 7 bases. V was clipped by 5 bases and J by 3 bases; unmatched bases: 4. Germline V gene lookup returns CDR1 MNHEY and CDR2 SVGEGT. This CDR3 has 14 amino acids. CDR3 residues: CASSDQGVNQPQHF. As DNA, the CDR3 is TGTGCCAGCAGTGATCAGGGGGTCAATCAGCCCCAGCATTTT.

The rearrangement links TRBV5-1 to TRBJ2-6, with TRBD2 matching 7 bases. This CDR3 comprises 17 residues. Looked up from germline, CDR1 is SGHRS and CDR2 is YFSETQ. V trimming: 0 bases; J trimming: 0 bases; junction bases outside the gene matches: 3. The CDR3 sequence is CASSLAGGTSGANVLTF. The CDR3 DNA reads TGCGCCAGCAGCTTGGCCGGGGGGACCTCTGGGGCCAACGTCCTGACTTTC.

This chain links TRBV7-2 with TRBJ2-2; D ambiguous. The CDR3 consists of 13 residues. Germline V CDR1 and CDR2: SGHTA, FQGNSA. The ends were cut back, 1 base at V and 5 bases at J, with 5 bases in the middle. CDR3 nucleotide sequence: TGTGCCAGCAGCTTAGATGGGACCGGGGAGCTGTTTTTT. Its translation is CASSLDGTGELFF.

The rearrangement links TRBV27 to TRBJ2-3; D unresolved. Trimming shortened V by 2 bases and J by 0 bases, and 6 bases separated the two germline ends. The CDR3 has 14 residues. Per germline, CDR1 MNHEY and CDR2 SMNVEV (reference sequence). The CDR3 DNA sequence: TGTGCCAGCAGTTTAGCGGCAAGCACAGATACGCAGTATTTT. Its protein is CASSLAASTDTQYF.

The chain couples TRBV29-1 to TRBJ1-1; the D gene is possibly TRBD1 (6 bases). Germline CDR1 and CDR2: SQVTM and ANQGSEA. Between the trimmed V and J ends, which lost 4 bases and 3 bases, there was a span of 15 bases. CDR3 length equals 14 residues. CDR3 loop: CSVGSGAGYTEAFF. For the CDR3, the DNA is TGCAGCGTTGGTTCGGGGGCGGGGTACACTGAAGCTTTCTTT. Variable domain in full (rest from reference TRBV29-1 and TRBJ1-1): SAVISQKPSRDICQRGTSLTIQCQVDSQVTMMFWYRQQPGQSLTLIATANQGSEATYESGFVIDKFPISRPNLTFSTLTVSNMSPEDSSIYLCSVGSGAGYTEAFFGQGTRLTVV.

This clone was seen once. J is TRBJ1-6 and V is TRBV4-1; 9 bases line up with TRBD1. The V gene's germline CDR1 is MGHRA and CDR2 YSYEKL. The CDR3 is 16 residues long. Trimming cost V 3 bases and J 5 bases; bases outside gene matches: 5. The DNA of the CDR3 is TGCGCCAGCAGCCATCAGGACAGGGGAGATAATTCACCCCTCCACTTT. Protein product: CASSHQDRGDNSPLHF.

CDR3 protein: CASSTEWEAEQYF. The CDR3 DNA is TGTGCCAGCAGTACGGAATGGGAGGCCGAGCAGTACTTC. The chain links TRBV6-5 to TRBJ2-7, with a possible D match to TRBD2 (6 bases). Trimming took off 5 bases at V and 6 bases at J, with 14 bases between the two ends. CDR1 and CDR2 (germline): MNHEY, SVGAGI. The CDR3 covers 13 residues.

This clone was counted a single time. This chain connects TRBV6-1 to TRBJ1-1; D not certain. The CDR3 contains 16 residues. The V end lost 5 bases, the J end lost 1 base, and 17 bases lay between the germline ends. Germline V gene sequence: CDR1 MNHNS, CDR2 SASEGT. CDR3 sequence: CASSKGWVVQNTEAFF. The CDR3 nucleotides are TGTGCCAGCAGTAAAGGTTGGGTGGTACAGAACACTGAAGCTTTCTTT.

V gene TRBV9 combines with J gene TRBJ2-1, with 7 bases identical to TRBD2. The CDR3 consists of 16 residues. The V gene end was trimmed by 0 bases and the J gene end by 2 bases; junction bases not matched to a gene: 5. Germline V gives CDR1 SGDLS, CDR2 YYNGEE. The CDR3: CASSVASGGAYNEQFF. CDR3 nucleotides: TGTGCCAGCAGCGTAGCGTCGGGAGGCGCCTACAATGAGCAGTTCTTC.

The CDR3 here is CASSFGTGGYEQYF. The DNA for the CDR3 is TGTGCCAGCAGTTTTGGGACAGGGGGCTACGAGCAGTACTTC. The chain employs TRBV27 and TRBJ2-7; 11 bases map to TRBD1. This CDR3 spans 14 amino acids. With V trimmed by 3 bases and J by 3 bases, 1 base remained unmatched. Looked up from germline, CDR1 is MNHEY and CDR2 is SMNVEV (reference sequence).

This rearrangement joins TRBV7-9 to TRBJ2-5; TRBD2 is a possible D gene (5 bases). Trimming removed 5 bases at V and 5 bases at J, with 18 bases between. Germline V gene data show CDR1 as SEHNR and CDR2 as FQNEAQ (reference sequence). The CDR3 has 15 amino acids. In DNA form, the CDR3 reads TGTGCCAGCAGCAAATCGGACTCCCGAAGGGAGACCCAGTACTTC. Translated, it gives CASSKSDSRRETQYF. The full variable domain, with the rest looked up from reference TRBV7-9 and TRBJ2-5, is DTGVSQNPRHKITKRGQNVTFRCDPISEHNRLYWYRQTLGQGPEFLTYFQNEAQLEKSRLLSDRFSAERPKGSFSTLEIQRTEQGDSAMYLCASSKSDSRRETQYFGPGTRLLVL.

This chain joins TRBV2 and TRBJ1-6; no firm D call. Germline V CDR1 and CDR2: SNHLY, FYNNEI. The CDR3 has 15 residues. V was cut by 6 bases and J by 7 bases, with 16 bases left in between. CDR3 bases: TGTGCCAGCAGCCCACGGGAAGAGGTCAATTCACCCCTCCACTTT. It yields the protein CASSPREEVNSPLHF.

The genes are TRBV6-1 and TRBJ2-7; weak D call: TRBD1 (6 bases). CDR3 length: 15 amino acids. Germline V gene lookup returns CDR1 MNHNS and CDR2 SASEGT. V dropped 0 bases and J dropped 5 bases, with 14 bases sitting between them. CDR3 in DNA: TGTGCCAGCAGTGAAGCGAGGGGCAGGGGCGACGAGCAGTACTTC. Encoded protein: CASSEARGRGDEQYF.